Below, 10 T cell receptor beta chains from the same sample are listed, as sequenced in a study of blood T cell repertoires in COVID-19. Sequencing used immunoSEQ multiplex PCR; TCRdb keeps in-frame clones, though not all of them. The table lists some 150,000 clones, around four fifths of them singletons, with roughly 6.2% in the top ten. What was sequenced was PBMCs or T cells enriched from blood (not recorded which). Source of these receptors: a woman between 35 and 50 years old who had recovered from COVID-19.

The CDR3 DNA is TGTGCCAGCAGCGGCAGTAGCGGGGGGGCGCGTAATGAGCAGTTCTTC. It codes for CASSGSSGGARNEQFF. The gene calls are TRBV9 and TRBJ2-1; the match to TRBD2 covers 11 bases. The CDR3 loop spans 16 amino acids. Germline V lookup: CDR1 SGDLS, CDR2 YYNGEE. V lost 3 bases, J lost 7 bases, and 9 bases stayed unmatched.

The chain couples TRBV6-5 to TRBJ2-7; 7 bases fit TRBD1. The junction had 8 bases not matched to a gene; V was cut back by 6 bases and J by 3 bases. CDR3 size: 14 residues. CDR1 MNHEY and CDR2 SVGAGI come from the germline V gene. CDR3 coding DNA: TGTGCCAGCAGACCCCCGGGACAGATCTACGAGCAGTACTTC. Its protein product is CASRPPGQIYEQYF.

The rearrangement links TRBV3-1 (or the pseudogene TRBV3-2) to TRBJ1-1; D is perhaps TRBD1 (5 bases). Germline values: CDR1 LGHDT, CDR2 YNNKEL (reference sequence). V lost 3 bases and J 4 bases, leaving 12 bases between the germline ends. CDR3 length: 14 amino acids. CDR3 amino acids: CASSQTGGGTEAFF. DNA of the CDR3: TGTGCCAGCAGCCAGACGGGGGGGGGCACTGAAGCTTTCTTT.

The V and J genes are TRBV12-3 or TRBV12-4 and TRBJ2-1; the D is unclear. Trimming took 5 bases from V and 0 from J, leaving 2 bases between them. The CDR3 is made up of 12 amino acids. The CDR3 here is CASSRSYNEQFF. CDR3 DNA sequence: TGTGCCAGCAGTCGCTCCTACAATGAGCAGTTCTTC.

V gene TRBV4-1 combines with J gene TRBJ2-5, with a possible D match to TRBD1 (5 bases). The CDR3 extends over 15 amino acids. V was trimmed by 3 bases and J by 3 bases, leaving 14 bases between them. The germline gives CDR1 MGHRA, CDR2 YSYEKL. CDR3 protein: CASSHVGQGEETQYF. CDR3 nucleotides: TGCGCCAGCAGCCACGTAGGGCAGGGCGAAGAGACCCAGTACTTC.

V and J are TRBV14 and TRBJ2-2; 7 nucleotides match TRBD1. The CDR3 has 15 amino acids. The germline CDR1 and CDR2 sequences are SGHDN and FVKESK. After removal of 6 bases from V and 4 bases from J, the junction contained 8 bases not matched to a gene. The CDR3 coding sequence is TGTGCCAGCAGAGGGGGCCGGATCGGCACCGGGGAGCTGTTTTTT. Translation: CASRGGRIGTGELFF.

This clone was recorded only once. The V call is TRBV5-1, the J call TRBJ1-2, with TRBD1 matching over 9 bases. The CDR3 is 15 residues long. J gave up 1 base and V 1 base, and 2 bases lay outside the gene matches. From germline, CDR1 is SGHRS and CDR2 YFSETQ. The CDR3: CASSLPGQGNYGYTF. Written as DNA, the CDR3 is TGCGCCAGCAGCTTGCCGGGACAGGGTAACTATGGCTACACCTTC.

The chain links TRBV5-1 to TRBJ1-6; D is possibly TRBD1 (6 bases). This CDR3 is built from 14 residues. V was pared by 0 bases and J by 7 bases, with 8 bases between. CDR1 is SGHRS and CDR2 is YFSETQ in the germline V gene. CDR3 in amino acids: CASSLEGGNSPLHF. As DNA, the CDR3 is TGCGCCAGCAGCTTGGAGGGGGGGAATTCACCCCTCCACTTT.

The V call is TRBV19, the J call TRBJ1-3; 8 nucleotides align to TRBD1. Germline-derived CDR1 and CDR2 are LNHDA and SQIVND (reference sequence). This CDR3 comprises 16 residues. Trimming at V came to 5 bases and at J to 2 bases, leaving 8 bases not matched to a gene. CDR3 in amino acids: CASSVDRGTAGNTIYF. The CDR3 region has the DNA TGTGCCAGTAGTGTTGACAGGGGTACTGCTGGAAACACCATATATTTT.

The chain is built from TRBV5-1 and TRBJ2-1; 12 bases fit TRBD2. V was pared by 0 bases and J by 9 bases, with 10 bases of the junction left unmatched. Per the germline V gene, CDR1 is SGHRS and CDR2 is YFSETQ. CDR3 length: 17 residues. CDR3 sequence (DNA): TGCGCCAGCAGCTTGGTACTAGCGGGAGGCCTAGATAGTGAGCAGTTCTTC. It specifies CASSLVLAGGLDSEQFF.